This is a list of T cell receptor beta chains from one sample in a study of blood T cell repertoires in COVID-19. The method was immunoSEQ multiplex PCR; TCRdb's version includes in-frame clones alone and lacks a portion of them. The sample shows over 150,000 clones, approximately 90% of them seen only once. The sample taken for sequencing was peripheral blood. These receptors were obtained from a man aged 45-60 years with COVID-19, enrolled during active disease. CDR3s include the opening cysteine and the closing phenylalanine or tryptophan. The D gene is left open where the match is weak. Rows give clone size only sometimes, using once, few, many, or a class for an expanded clone.

CDR3 DNA | CDR3 protein | D gene | V gene | clone size | J gene
TGTGCCTCCCAAAAGGCGGGGGGGGAGACCCAGTACTTC | CASQKAGGETQYF | TRBD2 | TRBV10-3 | - | TRBJ2-5
TGTGCCAGCAGCCTTGGGGGGGGTGGGGGGCCCCAGCATTTT | CASSLGGGGGPQHF | - | TRBV6-5 | - | TRBJ1-5
TGTGCCAGCAGCGGCGACAGGTATAGCAATCAGCCCCAGCATTTT | CASSGDRYSNQPQHF | - | TRBV6-5 | - | TRBJ1-5
TGTGCCAGCAGCTTAGCCCTGGACAGGGGAGCCAAAAACATTCAGTACTTC | CASSLALDRGAKNIQYF | TRBD1 | TRBV11-2 | - | TRBJ2-4
TGTGCCAGCAGTCCCCTGGACAGGAAGAACACCGGGGAGCTGTTTTTT | CASSPLDRKNTGELFF | TRBD1 | TRBV27 | - | TRBJ2-2
TGTGCCAGCAGTCTGGGGGGGAACACTGAAGCTTTCTTT | CASSLGGNTEAFF | - | TRBV12-3/TRBV12-4 | - | TRBJ1-1
TGTGCCAGCAGCCGAACAGGGGCCCCCAACACCGGGGAGCTGTTTTTT | CASSRTGAPNTGELFF | TRBD1 | TRBV14 | - | TRBJ2-2
TGCGCCAGCAGTAAACAAACTCAGGGTGAGCAGTACTTC | CASSKQTQGEQYF | - | TRBV10-2 | few | TRBJ2-7
TGTGCCAGCAGCTTAGTGGCCCAGGGGATTTACGAGCAGTACTTC | CASSLVAQGIYEQYF | - | TRBV11-2 | - | TRBJ2-7
TGTGCCAGCAGCGTTCTTAGCGGGGGGGAGACAGATACGCAGTATTTT | CASSVLSGGETDTQYF | TRBD2 | TRBV9 | - | TRBJ2-3
TGTGCCAGCAGCCTAGTACATGACTTAACGCCCCAGCATTTT | CASSLVHDLTPQHF | - | TRBV5-5 | - | TRBJ1-5
TGTGCCAGCAGCCAAGACCACACCACAGGGGGCAAAGGAGATACGCAGTATTTT | CASSQDHTTGGKGDTQYF | TRBD1 | TRBV3-1/TRBV3-2 | - | TRBJ2-3
TGTGCCTCAGGACCGGGACAGGGTAGCGAGCAGTACTTC | CASGPGQGSEQYF | TRBD1 | TRBV10-3 | - | TRBJ2-7
TGTGCCAGTACACCACTGGCGGGGAGACACAATGAGCAGTTCTTC | CASTPLAGRHNEQFF | - | TRBV19 | - | TRBJ2-1
TGTGCCAGCAGCCCCCAAGGGGCCCAGAAAGCTTTCTTT | CASSPQGAQKAFF | - | TRBV12-3/TRBV12-4 | - | TRBJ1-1
TGTGCCAGTAGTATACAGGACGGGACAGGGGGCAATGAGCAGTTCTTC | CASSIQDGTGGNEQFF | TRBD1 | TRBV19 | - | TRBJ2-1
TGTGCCAGCAGGTGGACAGGGAACACTGAAGCTTTCTTT | CASRWTGNTEAFF | TRBD1 | TRBV12-3/TRBV12-4 | - | TRBJ1-1
TGCGCCAGCAGCTTGGGGGTAGCGGGAGATCTCTCCTACGAGCAGTACTTC | CASSLGVAGDLSYEQYF | TRBD2 | TRBV5-1 | - | TRBJ2-7
TGTGCCAGCGCGGGGGATAGGGCCCCGTATGGCTACACCTTC | CASAGDRAPYGYTF | - | TRBV6-5 | - | TRBJ1-2
TGTGCCAGCAGTTACACAGCAACCTCCTACGAGCAGTACTTC | CASSYTATSYEQYF | - | TRBV6-5 | once | TRBJ2-7
TGTGCCAGCAGCGCGTTCAGGGGGGCTGGGGCCAACGTCCTGACTTTC | CASSAFRGAGANVLTF | - | TRBV2 | - | TRBJ2-6
TGTGCCAGCAGTCCGCCAAGGGGACTAGCGAACACAGATACGCAGTATTTT | CASSPPRGLANTDTQYF | TRBD2 | TRBV28 | - | TRBJ2-3
TGTGCCAGCAGCCATAGCGGGAGCTACGAGCAGTACTTC | CASSHSGSYEQYF | TRBD2 | TRBV3-1/TRBV3-2 | - | TRBJ2-7
TGTGCCAGCAGCCCCGGGACAGGGGTTAATTCACCCCTCCACTTT | CASSPGTGVNSPLHF | TRBD1 | TRBV7-3 | - | TRBJ1-6
TGTGCCAGCAGCCAGGCCCAATTAGTTAGCGAGCAGTTCTTC | CASSQAQLVSEQFF | - | TRBV3-1/TRBV3-2 | - | TRBJ2-1
TGTGCCAGCAGTTTACCCACAGGGCAAGTGGGCTACGAGCAGTACTTC | CASSLPTGQVGYEQYF | - | TRBV28 | few | TRBJ2-7
TGTGCCAGCAGCACCCGGGACAGCACTAGCACCATATATTTT | CASSTRDSTSTIYF | TRBD1 | TRBV3-1/TRBV3-2 | - | TRBJ1-3
TGTGCCAGTAGTTTCACAACAGGGGTTTCAGATACGCAGTATTTT | CASSFTTGVSDTQYF | TRBD1 | TRBV19 | - | TRBJ2-3
TGTGCCAGCAGTGGCGACAGGACGGAGCAGTACTTC | CASSGDRTEQYF | - | TRBV28 | - | TRBJ2-7
TGCGCCAGCAGCCAGCCGGGACTAGTTCAAGATACGCAGTATTTT | CASSQPGLVQDTQYF | TRBD2 | TRBV4-1 | - | TRBJ2-3
TGTGCCAGCAGTTTCAATTCGGTTGCGGGCACTGAAGCTTTCTTT | CASSFNSVAGTEAFF | - | TRBV27 | once | TRBJ1-1
TGTGCCAGTAGTATAGCCGGGGGGAACACCGGGGAGCTGTTTTTT | CASSIAGGNTGELFF | - | TRBV19 | - | TRBJ2-2
TGTGCCAGCAGCCAAGAGGTTCGGACAGGGAGGTACGAGCAGTACTTC | CASSQEVRTGRYEQYF | TRBD1 | TRBV3-1/TRBV3-2 | - | TRBJ2-7
TGTGCCAGCAGCGTAAGGGAGGGAACCTTCACAGATACGCAGTATTTT | CASSVREGTFTDTQYF | TRBD2 | TRBV9 | - | TRBJ2-3
TGTGCCTGGAGGCGATATAGCGCGGAGTTCGGGGAGCTGTTTTTT | CAWRRYSAEFGELFF | - | TRBV30 | - | TRBJ2-2
TGTGCCAGCAGGCGGGAGAGAACCTACAATGAGCAGTTCTTC | CASRRERTYNEQFF | TRBD2 | TRBV2 | - | TRBJ2-1
TGTGCCAGCAGCGGTCCTATTTCCTACAATGAGCAGTTCTTC | CASSGPISYNEQFF | - | TRBV2 | - | TRBJ2-1
TGTGCCAGCAGCCAATCTCAGGGGGCTGAAGCTTTCTTT | CASSQSQGAEAFF | TRBD1 | TRBV16 | once | TRBJ1-1
TGCAGCGTTGAAGAAAGGACTAGCGGTCTCACCCAGTACTTC | CSVEERTSGLTQYF | TRBD2 | TRBV29-1 | - | TRBJ2-5
TGTGCCAGCAGCCAGGTGATGCCGGGGACTAGCTTCAATGAGCAGTTCTTC | CASSQVMPGTSFNEQFF | TRBD2 | TRBV3-1/TRBV3-2 | - | TRBJ2-1
TGTGCCAGCAGCCAACCGCCTAGTGAGCAGTTCTTC | CASSQPPSEQFF | - | TRBV3-1/TRBV3-2 | - | TRBJ2-1
TGTGCCAGCAGTTACGACAGGGTGAACACTGAAGCTTTCTTT | CASSYDRVNTEAFF | TRBD1 | TRBV2 | - | TRBJ1-1
TGTGCCACCAGTGATTTGCAAGCGGCAAACACAGATACGCAGTATTTT | CATSDLQAANTDTQYF | - | TRBV24-1 | - | TRBJ2-3
TGTGCCAGCAGCTTCGGGGAGACCCAGTACTTC | CASSFGETQYF | - | TRBV7-9 | - | TRBJ2-5
TGCGCCAGCAGCTTGGACAGACCAGGGCATGGCTACACCTTC | CASSLDRPGHGYTF | - | TRBV5-1 | - | TRBJ1-2
TGTGCCAGCAGTTACGCCGGACAGTCCGGCACTGAAGCTTTCTTT | CASSYAGQSGTEAFF | - | TRBV6-6 | - | TRBJ1-1
TGTGCCAGCTCACCTCGACAGGGCGAGACGCAGTATTTT | CASSPRQGETQYF | TRBD1 | TRBV18 | once | TRBJ2-3
TGTGCCAGCAGGTCGTTTTTCCGGGACACCTACGAGCAGTACTTC | CASRSFFRDTYEQYF | - | TRBV27 | - | TRBJ2-7
TGTGCCAGCAGCAAAGCGGGGGGGCTTACAGATACGCAGTATTTT | CASSKAGGLTDTQYF | TRBD2 | TRBV11-2 | few | TRBJ2-3
TGCGCCAGCAGCCAAGATACAGGAACGTGGAATGAGCAGTTCTTC | CASSQDTGTWNEQFF | - | TRBV4-3 | - | TRBJ2-1
TGTGCCACCAGTACGGGGTACTCGGGGTCCAATGAGCAGTTCTTC | CATSTGYSGSNEQFF | - | TRBV15 | - | TRBJ2-1
TGTGCCAGCAGCTTCCCCCCGTCTAGCGGAGTGATAACTGGGGAGCTGTTTTTT | CASSFPPSSGVITGELFF | TRBD2 | TRBV11-2 | - | TRBJ2-2
TGTGCCATCAGTGATCGAGTCACCGGGGAGCTGTTTTTT | CAISDRVTGELFF | - | TRBV10-3 | - | TRBJ2-2
TGTGCCAGCAGCTTAGGGGTCCGGGACAGGGACCATGAGCAGTTCTTC | CASSLGVRDRDHEQFF | TRBD1 | TRBV7-6 | - | TRBJ2-1
TGTGCCAGCAGTATACAGACTAGCTGGGGATACGATGAGCAGTTCTTC | CASSIQTSWGYDEQFF | TRBD2 | TRBV27 | - | TRBJ2-1
TGTGCCAGCACCGTCCGAAATAACGGGTTAATGGAGCAGTACTTC | CASTVRNNGLMEQYF | - | TRBV11-2 | - | TRBJ2-7
TGCGCCAGCAGTCACCCCGGGACAGGGGTCAATGAGCAGTTCTTC | CASSHPGTGVNEQFF | TRBD1 | TRBV10-1 | - | TRBJ2-1